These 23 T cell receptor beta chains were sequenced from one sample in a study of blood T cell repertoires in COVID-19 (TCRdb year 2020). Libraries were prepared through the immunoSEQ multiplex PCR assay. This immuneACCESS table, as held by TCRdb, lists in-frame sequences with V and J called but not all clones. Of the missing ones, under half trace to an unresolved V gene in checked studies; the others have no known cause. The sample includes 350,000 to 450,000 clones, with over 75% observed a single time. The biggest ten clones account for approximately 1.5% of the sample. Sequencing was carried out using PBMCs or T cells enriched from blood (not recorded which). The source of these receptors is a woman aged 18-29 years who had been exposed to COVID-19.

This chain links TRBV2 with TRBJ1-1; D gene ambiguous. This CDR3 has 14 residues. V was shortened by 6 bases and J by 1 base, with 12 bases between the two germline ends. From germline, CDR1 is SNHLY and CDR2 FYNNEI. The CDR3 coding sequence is TGTGCCAGCAGACCCGACCCAGGGAACACTGAAGCTTTCTTT. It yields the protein CASRPDPGNTEAFF.

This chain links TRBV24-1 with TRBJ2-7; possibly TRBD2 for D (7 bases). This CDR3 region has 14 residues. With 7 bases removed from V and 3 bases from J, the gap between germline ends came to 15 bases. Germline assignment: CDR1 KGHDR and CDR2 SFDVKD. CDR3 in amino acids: CATRGGGPFYEQYF. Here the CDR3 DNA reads TGTGCCACCAGAGGGGGAGGGCCCTTCTACGAGCAGTACTTC.

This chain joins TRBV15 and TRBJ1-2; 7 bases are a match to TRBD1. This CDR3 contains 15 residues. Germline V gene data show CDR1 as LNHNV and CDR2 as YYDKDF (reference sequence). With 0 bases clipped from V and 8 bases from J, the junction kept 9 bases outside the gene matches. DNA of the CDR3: TGTGCCACCAGCAGAGAAAGACAGGGTGTGGACGGCTACACCTTC. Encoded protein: CATSRERQGVDGYTF.

This CDR3 reads CASSLGLLRTGPEGNTIYF. CDR3 nucleotide sequence: TGTGCCAGCAGTTTAGGTCTTCTACGAACAGGGCCTGAAGGAAACACCATATATTTT. The chain is built from TRBV28 and TRBJ1-3; a possible D gene is TRBD1 (6 bases). The germline gives CDR1 MDHEN, CDR2 SYDVKM. Trimming removed 2 bases from V and 4 bases from J, with 24 bases in between. There are 19 residues in the CDR3.

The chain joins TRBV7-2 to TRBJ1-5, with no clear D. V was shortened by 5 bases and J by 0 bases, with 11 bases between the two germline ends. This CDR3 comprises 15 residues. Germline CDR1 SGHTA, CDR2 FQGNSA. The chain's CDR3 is CASSRDGYSNQPQHF. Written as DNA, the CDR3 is TGTGCCAGCAGCCGTGACGGGTATAGCAATCAGCCCCAGCATTTT.

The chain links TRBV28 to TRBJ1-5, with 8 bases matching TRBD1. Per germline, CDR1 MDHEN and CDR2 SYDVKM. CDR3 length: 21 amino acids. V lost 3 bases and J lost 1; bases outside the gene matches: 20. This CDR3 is CASSFTFGRGQAVLSNQPQHF. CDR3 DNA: TGTGCCAGCAGTTTTACTTTCGGACGGGGACAGGCAGTGTTAAGCAATCAGCCCCAGCATTTT. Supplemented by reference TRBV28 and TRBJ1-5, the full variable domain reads DVKVTQSSRYLVKRTGEKVFLECVQDMDHENMFWYRQDPGLGLRLIYFSYDVKMKEKGDIPEGYSVSREKKERFSLILESASTNQTSMYLCASSFTFGRGQAVLSNQPQHFGDGTRLSIL.

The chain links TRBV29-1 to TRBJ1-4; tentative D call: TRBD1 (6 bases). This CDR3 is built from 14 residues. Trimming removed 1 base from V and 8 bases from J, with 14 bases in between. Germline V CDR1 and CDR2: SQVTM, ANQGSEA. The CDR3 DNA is TGCAGCGTTGAAGGAGGGGGACGCGGCGAAAAACTGTTTTTT. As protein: CSVEGGGRGEKLFF.

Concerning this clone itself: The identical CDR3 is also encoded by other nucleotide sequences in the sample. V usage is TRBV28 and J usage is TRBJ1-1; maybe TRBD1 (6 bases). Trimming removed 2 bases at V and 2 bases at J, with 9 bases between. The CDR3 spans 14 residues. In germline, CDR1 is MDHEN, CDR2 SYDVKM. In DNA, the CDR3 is TGTGCCAGCAGTTTACGACAGGTTAACACTGAAGCTTTCTTT. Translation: CASSLRQVNTEAFF.

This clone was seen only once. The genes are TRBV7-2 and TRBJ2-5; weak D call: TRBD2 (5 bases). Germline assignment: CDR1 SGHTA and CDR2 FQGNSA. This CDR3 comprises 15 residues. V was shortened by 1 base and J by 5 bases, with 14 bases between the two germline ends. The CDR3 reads CASSLVRGTIETQYF. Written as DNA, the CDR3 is TGTGCCAGCAGCTTAGTACGGGGTACAATTGAGACCCAGTACTTC.

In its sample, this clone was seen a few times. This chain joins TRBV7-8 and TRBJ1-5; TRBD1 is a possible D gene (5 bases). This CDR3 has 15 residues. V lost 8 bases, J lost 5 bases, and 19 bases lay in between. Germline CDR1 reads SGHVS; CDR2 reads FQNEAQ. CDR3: CASPRPGLADQPQHF. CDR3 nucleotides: TGTGCCAGCCCCAGGCCGGGACTGGCGGATCAGCCCCAGCATTTT. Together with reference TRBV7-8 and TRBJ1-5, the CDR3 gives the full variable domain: GAGVSQSPRYKVAKRGQDVALRCDPISGHVSLFWYQQALGQGPEFLTYFQNEAQLDKSGLPSDRFFAERPEGSVSTLKIQRTQQEDSAVYLCASPRPGLADQPQHFGDGTRLSIL.

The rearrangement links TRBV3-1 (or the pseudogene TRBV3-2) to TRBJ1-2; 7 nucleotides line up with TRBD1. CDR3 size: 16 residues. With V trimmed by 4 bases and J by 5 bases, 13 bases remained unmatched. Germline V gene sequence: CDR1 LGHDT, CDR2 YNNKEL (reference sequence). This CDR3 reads CASSRKPTGAIYGYTF. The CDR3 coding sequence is TGTGCCAGCAGCCGCAAACCTACAGGGGCGATTTATGGCTACACCTTC.

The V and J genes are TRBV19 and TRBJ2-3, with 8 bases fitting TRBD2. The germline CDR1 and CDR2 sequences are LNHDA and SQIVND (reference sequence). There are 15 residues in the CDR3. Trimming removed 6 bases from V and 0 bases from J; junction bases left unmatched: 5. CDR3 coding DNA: TGTGCCAGTAGCGGGGTAGCGGGGAGCACAGATACGCAGTATTTT. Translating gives CASSGVAGSTDTQYF.

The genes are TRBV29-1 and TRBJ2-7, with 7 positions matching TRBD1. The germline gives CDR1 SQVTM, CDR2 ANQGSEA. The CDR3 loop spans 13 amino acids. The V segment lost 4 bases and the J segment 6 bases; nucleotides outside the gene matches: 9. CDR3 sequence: CSVGGTVSSEQYF. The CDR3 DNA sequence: TGCAGCGTTGGAGGGACAGTCTCAAGCGAGCAGTACTTC.

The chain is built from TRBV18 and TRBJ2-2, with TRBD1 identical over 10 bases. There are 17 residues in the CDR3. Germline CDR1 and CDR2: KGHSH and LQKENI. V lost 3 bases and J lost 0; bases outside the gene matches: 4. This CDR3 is CASSPPTGGANTGELFF. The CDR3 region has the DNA TGTGCCAGCTCACCTCCGACAGGGGGCGCGAACACCGGGGAGCTGTTTTTT.

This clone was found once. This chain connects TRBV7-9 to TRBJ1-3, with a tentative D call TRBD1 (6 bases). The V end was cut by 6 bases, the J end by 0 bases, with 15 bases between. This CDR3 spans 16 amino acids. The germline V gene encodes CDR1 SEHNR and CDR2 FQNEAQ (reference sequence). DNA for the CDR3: TGTGCCAGCAGGCCCAATACAGGGCCCTCTGGAAACACCATATATTTT. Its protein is CASRPNTGPSGNTIYF.

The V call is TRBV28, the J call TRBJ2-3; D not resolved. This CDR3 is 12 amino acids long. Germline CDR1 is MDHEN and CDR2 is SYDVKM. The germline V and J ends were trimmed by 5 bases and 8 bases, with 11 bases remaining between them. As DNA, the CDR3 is TGTGCCAGCAGTGGAAGAGCGCGTACGCAGTATTTT. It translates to CASSGRARTQYF.

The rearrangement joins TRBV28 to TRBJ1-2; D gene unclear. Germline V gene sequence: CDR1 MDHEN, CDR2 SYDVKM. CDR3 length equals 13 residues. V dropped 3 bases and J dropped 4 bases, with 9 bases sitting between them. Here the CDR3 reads CASSFGGLYGYTF. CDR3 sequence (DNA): TGTGCCAGCAGTTTCGGCGGACTCTATGGCTACACCTTC.

The CDR3 reads CASSFSRSNTGELFF. Written as DNA, the CDR3 is TGCGCCAGCAGCTTCTCGAGATCCAACACCGGGGAGCTGTTTTTT. This chain connects TRBV4-1 to TRBJ2-2; D unresolved. Trimming took off 5 bases at V and 2 bases at J, with 12 bases between the two ends. The germline V gene encodes CDR1 MGHRA and CDR2 YSYEKL. CDR3 length equals 15 residues.

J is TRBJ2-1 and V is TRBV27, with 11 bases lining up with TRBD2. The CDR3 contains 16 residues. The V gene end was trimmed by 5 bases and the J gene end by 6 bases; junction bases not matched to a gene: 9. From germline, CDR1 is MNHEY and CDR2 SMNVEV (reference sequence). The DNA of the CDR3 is TGTGCCAGCAGTCCGAGGGGACTAGCGGTCATCAATGAGCAGTTCTTC. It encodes CASSPRGLAVINEQFF.

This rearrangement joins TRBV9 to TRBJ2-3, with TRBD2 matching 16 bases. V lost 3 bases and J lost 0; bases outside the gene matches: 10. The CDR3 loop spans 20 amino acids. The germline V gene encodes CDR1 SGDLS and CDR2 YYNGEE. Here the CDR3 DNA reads TGTGCCAGCAGCGCTGGGACTAGCGGGGGGGTTTTCACTAGCACAGATACGCAGTATTTT. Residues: CASSAGTSGGVFTSTDTQYF.

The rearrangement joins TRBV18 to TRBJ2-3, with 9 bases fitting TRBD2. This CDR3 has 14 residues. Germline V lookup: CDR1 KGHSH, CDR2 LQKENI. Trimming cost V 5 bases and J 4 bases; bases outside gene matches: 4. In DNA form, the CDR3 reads TGTGCCAGCTCAATCAAGCGGGAGGCAGATACGCAGTATTTT. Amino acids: CASSIKREADTQYF.

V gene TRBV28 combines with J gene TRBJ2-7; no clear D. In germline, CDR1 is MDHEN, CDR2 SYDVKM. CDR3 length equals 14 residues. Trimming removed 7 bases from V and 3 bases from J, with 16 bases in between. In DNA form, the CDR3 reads TGTGCCAGCACCCCCGTTAATTCTAACTACGAGCAGTACTTC. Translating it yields CASTPVNSNYEQYF.

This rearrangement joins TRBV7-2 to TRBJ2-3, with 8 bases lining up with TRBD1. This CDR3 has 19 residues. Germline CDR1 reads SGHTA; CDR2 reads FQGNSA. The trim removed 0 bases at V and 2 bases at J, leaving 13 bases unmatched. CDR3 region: CASSLAAGQGRTYTDTQYF. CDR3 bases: TGTGCCAGCAGCTTAGCGGCAGGACAGGGCCGGACCTACACAGATACGCAGTATTTT.